This note documents a single TCR beta chain sequence. TCRdb derives one entry per CDR3 protein from the 5' RACE reads, leaving out DNA. This sample carries about 160,000 distinct CDR3 sequences, with around 21% going to the ten biggest clones. The data originate from a study of T cells expressing NK-cell markers. Across the study: Just one sequenced donor of eight was HCMV-seronegative, while seven were seropositive.

The CDR3 length is 13 residues. CDR1 and CDR2 from the germline V gene are SGDLS and YYNGEE. The chain combines TRBV9 with TRBJ2-7. This sequence was found in a man aged 18-75 years in good health. Sample: blood T cells: a sorted CD56 or NKG2C T cell subset, CD4+ or CD8+ T cells, or bulk PBMC T cells (not recorded which). CDR3 in amino acids: CASSGFSSYEQYF.